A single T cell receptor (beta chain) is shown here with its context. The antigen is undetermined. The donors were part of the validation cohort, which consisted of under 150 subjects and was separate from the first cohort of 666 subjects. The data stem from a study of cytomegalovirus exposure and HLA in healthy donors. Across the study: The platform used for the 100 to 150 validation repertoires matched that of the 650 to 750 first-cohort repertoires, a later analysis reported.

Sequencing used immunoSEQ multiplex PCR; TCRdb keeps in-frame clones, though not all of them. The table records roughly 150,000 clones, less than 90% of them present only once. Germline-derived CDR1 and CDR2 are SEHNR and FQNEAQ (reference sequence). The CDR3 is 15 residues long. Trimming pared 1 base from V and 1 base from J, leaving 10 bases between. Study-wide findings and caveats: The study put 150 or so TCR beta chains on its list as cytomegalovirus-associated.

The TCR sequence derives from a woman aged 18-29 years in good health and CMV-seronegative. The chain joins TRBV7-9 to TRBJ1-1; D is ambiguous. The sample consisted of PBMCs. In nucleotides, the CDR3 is TGTGCCAGCAGCTTAGTATACAGCAGGAACACTGAAGCTTTCTTT. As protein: CASSLVYSRNTEAFF.